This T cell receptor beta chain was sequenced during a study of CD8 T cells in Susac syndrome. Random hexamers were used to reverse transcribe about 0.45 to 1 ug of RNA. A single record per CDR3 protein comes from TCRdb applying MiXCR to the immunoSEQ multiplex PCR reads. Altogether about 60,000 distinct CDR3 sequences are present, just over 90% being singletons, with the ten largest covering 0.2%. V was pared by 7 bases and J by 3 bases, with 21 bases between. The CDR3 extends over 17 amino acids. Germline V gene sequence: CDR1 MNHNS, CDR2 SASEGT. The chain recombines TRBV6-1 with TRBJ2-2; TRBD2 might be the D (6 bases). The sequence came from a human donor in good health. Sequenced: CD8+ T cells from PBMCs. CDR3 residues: CASTARPRDLYTGELFF. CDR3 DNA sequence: TGTGCCAGCACAGCCCGCCCCCGGGACTTATACACCGGGGAGCTGTTTTTT.